Detailed here is one T cell receptor (beta chain). Its antigen has not been determined. No base-level quality is on record; no much larger clone is a single base apart. The collaborating institutions used their own protocols to collect whole blood in K2EDTA tubes. For TCRbeta analysis, collaborators shipped samples in one of three forms: frozen whole blood, isolated PBMCs, or DNA extracted from either of those sample types. From the cysteine through the phenylalanine, the CDR3 covers 16 amino acids. The kept DNA is CDR3 alone, 48 bases in frame from the first base. Trimming takes 0 bases off V and 2 bases off J; junction bases not matched to a gene: 6. The germline V gene provides CDR1 SGDLS and CDR2 YYNGEE. These data belong to a study of blood T cell repertoires in COVID-19 (dated by TCRdb to about 2020). Context from the whole study: The collaborator samples originated in the United States, Italy and Spain and spanned the acute and convalescent phases of COVID-19. Samples were obtained from the ongoing ImmuneRACE study (first 160 participants) and from about 1,300 subjects provided by 6 global collaborators. The repertoires were made available in a free public database intended to serve as a resource for research on the immune response to SARS-CoV-2. Sample metadata almost always included a de-identified subject ID, COVID-19 status, age in years and sex. Where available, HLA class I and class II types were obtained from metadata supplied by the sample provider rather than from assay-based typing. The material from the prospective study consisted of cDNA or gDNA derived from T cells, B-cell-depleted T cells, or PBMCs. The dataset comprised deeply sampled blood TCRbeta repertoires from subjects exposed to, actively infected with, or recovered from COVID-19.

TCRbeta CDR3 regions were amplified from genomic DNA using the immunoSEQ Assay, a bias-controlled multiplex PCR. As for how the authors treated the data: The number of nucleated cells in each sample was estimated from the amplification of reference gene primers within the assay. To quantify the absolute abundance of each unique TCRbeta CDR3 rearrangement, sequence reads were collapsed and filtered. Productive Simpson clonality was computed per sample as the square root of Simpson's diversity index over productive rearrangements. As stored in TCRdb, this immuneACCESS dataset retains in-frame rearrangements with V and J assigned. A fraction of the clones does not appear; measured against another copy, unresolved V genes explain less than half of the discrepancy, and the remainder lacks a known reason. V and J calls plus clone size are reproduced from that table; the DNA served to infer D and trimming. This sample has around 74,000 clones in its table, and around nine tenths of those were observed once. The ten largest clones add up to approximately 16% of the sample.

The paper's findings and limits, for the study overall: The quantity of clinical and demographic metadata differed by source and by participant and was supplied without curation.

The chain is made from TRBV9 and TRBJ2-3, with 7 junctional bases fitting TRBD2. Input material: peripheral blood. The source is an elderly woman with active or convalescent COVID-19. The DNA sequence is TGTGCCAGCAGCGTAGGCAGCGGGGAAAACACAGATACGCAGTATTTT. Its amino acids are CASSVGSGENTDTQYF.